In this sample, the clone carrying this T cell receptor beta chain turned up many times. Its antigen remains unidentified. This CDR3 is built from 13 residues. Trimming took 0 bases from V and 9 from J, leaving 9 bases between them. Germline assignment: CDR1 KGHSH and CDR2 LQKENI. The sample originates from a study of regulatory T cells in long-lasting Graves disease. Time point in this sample: newly diagnosed GD, antithyroid drugs for less than 3 months. The TCR library was prepared using RNA isolated from PBMCs. For TCR beta, libraries came from iRepertoire HTBI primers and Arm-PCR of CDR3 regions. Each CDR3 protein is one row after TCRdb ran MiXCR on the multiplex PCR reads. The table includes hundreds of thousands of distinct CDR3 sequences, roughly 14% detected once. The study, taken as a whole, reports: Persistent Graves' cases showed lower TCR diversity than newly diagnosed cases.

The sample was also linked to a second study, of T cells in Graves' hyperthyroidism and ophthalmopathy.

This sequence joins TRBV18 and TRBJ2-1; possible D gene TRBD2, 6 bases. The source of this sequence is a man aged 25 to 40 with Graves disease. Sequences were derived from peripheral blood mononuclear cells (PBMCs), sampled at new diagnosis, from a patient treated with antithyroid drugs. The CDR3 sequence is CASSPPAGSEQFF. The CDR3 DNA sequence: TGTGCCAGCTCACCACCGGCGGGGTCTGAGCAGTTCTTC.